This T cell receptor (beta chain) stems from a study of T cell responses to AZD1222 COVID-19 vaccine. Study findings and constraints: Only a handful of AZD1222 recipients were seropositive at baseline. Regions 160-218 and 743-854 dominated among vaccine-associated CD4 TCRs spanning spike. Donor demographics were predominantly white British with a female majority; clonal diversity may be underestimated. Two AZD1222 doses significantly raised spike-specific TCR breadth and depth over controls.

Method: immunoSEQ multiplex PCR; TCRdb's copy keeps in-frame clones and lacks some. Of about 73,000 clones in the sample, roughly nine tenths are singletons; the top ten hold about a tenth. With respect to this clone: As yet, its antigen is unknown.

Sequences were derived from peripheral blood, sampled 28 days after the second AZD1222 dose. The clonotype originates from an adult who received the AZD1222 COVID-19 vaccine.

The CDR3 sequence is CATSDGGNQPQHF. The CDR3 DNA follows: TGTGCCACCAGTGACGGGGGAAATCAGCCCCAGCATTTT. The V gene is TRBV24-1, the J gene TRBJ1-5; possible D gene TRBD1, 5 bases. This CDR3 region has 13 residues. V was clipped by 4 bases and J by 4 bases, with 7 bases between them. Germline lookup yields CDR1 KGHDR and CDR2 SFDVKD.